These 20 T cell receptor beta chains were all obtained from the same sample, sequenced in a study of regulatory T cells in long-lasting Graves disease. Time point meaning: newly diagnosed GD, antithyroid drugs for less than 3 months. From PBMCs, RNA was extracted and then used to make the TCR library. Arm-PCR of CDR3 regions with iRepertoire HTBI primers generated TCR beta libraries. TCRdb fed the multiplex PCR reads into MiXCR, producing one record per CDR3 protein. Among hundreds of thousands of distinct CDR3 sequences listed, over 15% were seen once. The sample was peripheral blood mononuclear cells (PBMCs), taken at new diagnosis, from a patient treated with antithyroid drugs. The receptors stem from a female donor with Graves disease.

This clonotype was recorded a few times. The chain has TRBV19 and TRBJ2-1; TRBD2 might be the D (7 bases). There are 12 residues in the CDR3. V lost 1 base, J lost 13 bases, and 11 bases lay in between. Germline values: CDR1 LNHDA, CDR2 SQIVND (reference sequence). This CDR3 reads CASSIGGGAQFF. CDR3 coding DNA: TGTGCCAGTAGTATAGGGGGGGGGGCACAGTTCTTC.

This rearrangement joins TRBV6-6 to TRBJ2-7; D possibly matches TRBD1 or TRBD2 (5 bases each). Trimming cost V 0 bases and J 6 bases, with 9 bases left between them. This CDR3 contains 13 residues. Germline V gene lookup returns CDR1 MNHNY and CDR2 SVGAGI (reference sequence). The CDR3: CASSYSSGSEQYF. CDR3 bases: TGTGCCAGCAGTTACTCGTCAGGGAGCGAGCAGTACTTC.

Many counts were recorded for this clonotype. J is TRBJ2-1 and V is TRBV9, with 7 bases fitting TRBD2. With V trimmed by 2 bases and J by 4 bases, 6 bases remained unmatched. The CDR3 consists of 15 residues. In germline, CDR1 is SGDLS, CDR2 YYNGEE. The CDR3, as DNA: TGTGCCAGCAGCGTTGGGCTAGCGGAATACAATGAGCAGTTCTTC. It specifies CASSVGLAEYNEQFF.

This clonotype has more than one count but fewer than ten. V is TRBV24-1 and J is TRBJ2-5, with D possibly being TRBD1 or TRBD2 (6 bases each). V was trimmed by 4 bases and J by 5 bases, leaving 19 bases between them. Per the germline V gene, CDR1 is KGHDR and CDR2 is SFDVKD. The CDR3 sequence is 16 residues long. The CDR3 nucleotides read TGTGCCACCAGTGACCCCGGAGAGGGGGGATCGGAGACCCAGTACTTC. Its protein product is CATSDPGEGGSETQYF.

This clonotype has ten or more counts. Compared with germline, one end of the junction differs, possibly owing to a read error. The chain employs TRBV11-2 and TRBJ2-1; TRBD2 might be the D (6 bases). The CDR3 is 18 amino acids. CDR1 and CDR2 (germline): SGHAT, FQNNGV. CDR3 sequence reads: CASSVDRGFDQGYNEQFF. The DNA for the CDR3 is TGTGCCAGCAGCGTAGATCGGGGGTTTGATCAAGGCTACAATGAGCAGTTCTTC.

This clonotype occurred a few times. The V gene is TRBV5-6, the J gene TRBJ1-1; 7 nucleotides line up with TRBD1. Germline CDR1 and CDR2: SGHDT and YYEEEE. The CDR3 loop spans 13 amino acids. V shed 4 bases, J shed 11 bases, and the junction held 11 bases outside the gene matches. The CDR3 protein is CASSPGQEIGAFF. CDR3 sequence (DNA): TGTGCCAGCAGCCCAGGACAGGAAATAGGGGCTTTCTTT.

This clonotype was counted many times. The chain couples TRBV27 to TRBJ2-7; 8 bases line up with TRBD2. The length of the CDR3 is 16 residues. From germline, CDR1 is MNHEY and CDR2 SMNVEV (reference sequence). The ends lost 5 bases at V and 0 bases at J; junction bases unmatched: 9. The CDR3 sequence: CASSLQTGTSSYEQYF. The CDR3 bases are TGTGCCAGCAGTCTACAAACCGGGACTAGCTCCTACGAGCAGTACTTC.

There are many counts of this clonotype. The rearrangement links TRBV29-1 to TRBJ2-7; D gene uncertain. V was cut by 5 bases and J by 4 bases, with 9 bases left in between. The germline gives CDR1 SQVTM, CDR2 ANQGSEA. The CDR3 sequence is 11 residues long. The CDR3 DNA sequence: TGCAGCGTTCTGGTAAAATACGAGCAGTACTTC. Protein sequence: CSVLVKYEQYF.

This clonotype has just a few counts. CDR3 nucleotide sequence: TGTGCCAGCAGCTTGGCGGGGTCACAGTCCACTGAAGCTTTCTTT. Protein sequence: CASSLAGSQSTEAFF. The rearrangement uses TRBV5-4 and TRBJ1-1, with D unclear. The V end was cut by 0 bases, the J end by 4 bases, with 13 bases between. Germline CDR1 is SGHNT and CDR2 is YYREEE (reference sequence). The length of the CDR3 is 15 residues.

This clonotype appeared a few times. The V and J genes are TRBV11-2 and TRBJ1-3; 9 positions agree with TRBD1. The germline gives CDR1 SGHAT, CDR2 FQNNGV. The CDR3 loop spans 15 amino acids. The junction had 5 bases not matched to a gene; V was cut back by 4 bases and J by 4 bases. The CDR3 DNA reads as TGTGCCAGCAGCTGGACAGGGGCCGAGGGAAACACCATATATTTT. Encoded protein: CASSWTGAEGNTIYF.

This clonotype occurred a few times. The chain has TRBV28 and TRBJ2-2; D not resolved. The V and J ends lost 7 bases and 7 bases respectively, with 13 bases between them. Per germline, CDR1 MDHEN and CDR2 SYDVKM. This CDR3 spans 13 amino acids. The CDR3 loop reads CASNLQRVGELFF. Written as DNA, the CDR3 is TGTGCCAGCAACCTCCAACGCGTCGGGGAGCTGTTTTTT.

The chain combines TRBV20-1 with TRBJ2-5; 10 bases line up with TRBD2. The CDR3 totals 18 residues. V was pared by 1 base and J by 1 base, with 12 bases of the junction left unmatched. Per germline, CDR1 DFQATT and CDR2 SNEGSKA (reference sequence). As DNA, the CDR3 is TGCAGTGCTAGAGGCGCTAGCGGGAGTAGGGGTACCCAAGAGACCCAGTACTTC. Its translation: CSARGASGSRGTQETQYF.

This clonotype was detected a few times. The chain has TRBV6-1 and TRBJ2-7; D gene unclear. V shed 6 bases and J shed 0 bases, with 15 bases lying between them. The CDR3 loop spans 15 amino acids. Per the germline V gene, CDR1 is MNHNS and CDR2 is SASEGT. The CDR3 spells CASSPTWNPSYEQYF. The CDR3 nucleotides read TGTGCCAGCAGCCCGACATGGAATCCCTCCTACGAGCAGTACTTC.

Worth noting for this clonotype: This clone may be a read error of a much larger clone one base away. J is TRBJ2-3 and V is TRBV9, with 10 bases that match TRBD2. Trimming at V came to 3 bases and at J to 5 bases, leaving 15 bases not matched to a gene. The CDR3 runs to 18 residues. Germline V gene sequence: CDR1 SGDLS, CDR2 YYNGEE. CDR3 nucleotide sequence: TGTGCCAGCAGCGCCGATCTATCTAGCGGGAGTTTCGAAGATACGCAGTATTTT. It encodes CASSADLSSGSFEDTQYF.

Comment on this clonotype: A much larger clone is a single base away; this may be a read error. The rearrangement joins TRBV12-3 or TRBV12-4 to TRBJ2-7, with 7 bases aligning to TRBD2. The CDR3 extends over 13 amino acids. V was clipped by 6 bases and J by 5 bases; unmatched bases: 7. For the CDR3, the DNA is TGTGCCAGCAGGGGGAGGGCAGGCAACGAGCAGTACTTC. Its protein is CASRGRAGNEQYF.

The table lists this clonotype with a few counts. The chain couples TRBV12-5 to TRBJ1-2; 7 nucleotides align to TRBD1. Unmatched junction bases numbered 5, after V lost 2 bases and J lost 2 bases. CDR3 size: 15 residues. CDR1 is LGHNT, CDR2 FRNRAP, per germline. CDR3 amino acids: CASGLPDRANYGYTF. In DNA form, the CDR3 reads TGTGCTAGTGGTTTGCCCGACAGGGCAAACTATGGCTACACCTTC.

V gene TRBV30 combines with J gene TRBJ1-6; the match to TRBD1 covers 10 bases. Germline V lookup: CDR1 GTSNPN, CDR2 SVGIG (reference sequence). CDR3 length: 14 residues. V was pared by 4 bases and J by 12 bases, with 9 bases of the junction left unmatched. The CDR3 region has the DNA TGTGCCTGGACCGCGGACAGGGGGTTTTTACCCCTCCACTTT. This encodes CAWTADRGFLPLHF.

Notes on this clonotype: This could be a read error, since a much larger clone is one nucleotide away. The rearrangement uses TRBV20-1 and TRBJ1-2; perhaps TRBD1 as D (5 bases). Germline CDR1 is DFQATT and CDR2 is SNEGSKA (reference sequence). V was trimmed by 5 bases and J by 7 bases, leaving 20 bases between them. The CDR3 is 14 amino acids. CDR3 sequence (DNA): TGCAGTGCTGGTCTGTCGCAGGGTCGGGGTGGCTACACCTTC. This sequence encodes CSAGLSQGRGGYTF.

The rearrangement joins TRBV28 to TRBJ2-7, with TRBD2 as a possible D gene (6 bases). Germline-derived CDR1 and CDR2 are MDHEN and SYDVKM. V was trimmed by 5 bases and J by 4 bases, leaving 18 bases between them. The CDR3 runs to 15 residues. The CDR3 loop is CASSATSSVSYEQYF. DNA of the CDR3: TGTGCCAGCAGTGCTACTAGCTCGGTCTCGTACGAGCAGTACTTC. Variable domain in full (rest from reference TRBV28 and TRBJ2-7): DVKVTQSSRYLVKRTGEKVFLECVQDMDHENMFWYRQDPGLGLRLIYFSYDVKMKEKGDIPEGYSVSREKKERFSLILESASTNQTSMYLCASSATSSVSYEQYFGPGTRLTVT.

This clonotype was picked up a small number of times. A much larger clone differs by one base, so this may be a read error. The rearrangement joins TRBV18 to TRBJ1-2; TRBD1 matches at 9 bases. Germline assignment: CDR1 KGHSH and CDR2 LQKENI. This CDR3 has 14 residues. The CDR3 reads CANSQGTGTPGYTF. The DNA for the CDR3 is TGTGCCAACTCACAAGGGACAGGGACGCCCGGCTACACCTTC.